A selection of T cell receptor beta chains follows, all from one sample in a study of cytomegalovirus exposure and HLA in healthy donors. Here immunoSEQ multiplex PCR was the method, and the copy in TCRdb shows in-frame clones only, minus some. The profile shows about 130,000 clones, about four fifths of them singletons. The sample was PBMCs. These TCRs come from a young man in good health and CMV-seronegative. Both conserved end residues are part of each CDR3. The D gene is left open where the match is weak. Clone sizes are given selectively: once, few, many, or a class where the clone is expanded.

size	D	V	J	DNA	CDR3
once	NA	TRBV19	TRBJ2-7	TGTGCCAGTGGTACAGGGCCCGACGAGCAGTACTTC	CASGTGPDEQYF
NA	TRBD1	TRBV10-3	TRBJ2-7	TGTGCCATCGGATGGGACAGCTCCTACGAGCAGTACTTC	CAIGWDSSYEQYF
NA	TRBD2	TRBV7-9	TRBJ2-5	TGTGCCAGCACCGGACTAGTTTCCGAGACCCAGTACTTC	CASTGLVSETQYF
NA	NA	TRBV7-2	TRBJ2-5	TGTGCCAGCACATTAGGGGGTCGGAATGAAGAGACCCAGTACTTC	CASTLGGRNEETQYF
once	TRBD2	TRBV27	TRBJ2-3	TGTGCCAGCAGAGACCGACAAGGGCGGGAGTCCACAGATACGCAGTATTTT	CASRDRQGRESTDTQYF
NA	NA	TRBV5-1	TRBJ2-2	TGCGCCAGCAGACCCAACTTGAACACCGGGGAGCTGTTTTTT	CASRPNLNTGELFF
NA	TRBD2	TRBV28	TRBJ2-7	TGTGCCAGCAGTAGTCCATCGGGACTAGCGGCCTACGAGCAGTACTTC	CASSSPSGLAAYEQYF
NA	TRBD2	TRBV19	TRBJ2-3	TGTGCCAGTAGTAGTCTAGCGGGAGGGCCGAATACGCAGTATTTT	CASSSLAGGPNTQYF
NA	NA	TRBV4-1	TRBJ1-1	TGCGCCAGCAGCCCCCCCTCCACTGAAGCTTTCTTT	CASSPPSTEAFF
NA	NA	TRBV14	TRBJ2-7	TGTGCCAGCAGCCCAGGCTACGACGAGCAGTACTTC	CASSPGYDEQYF
NA	NA	TRBV7-2	TRBJ2-1	TGTGCCAGCAGCAACACAGGGTTCACCTACAATGAGCAGTTCTTC	CASSNTGFTYNEQFF
NA	TRBD1	TRBV2	TRBJ2-7	TGTGCCAGCAGTCCGACCGGACAGGGCTACGAGCAGTACTTC	CASSPTGQGYEQYF
NA	TRBD1	TRBV6-6	TRBJ1-5	TGTGCCAGCAGTTACTCAGTTGGACAGGGGCTTTTGTCCCAGCATTTT	CASSYSVGQGLLSQHF